A selection of T cell receptor beta chains follows, all from one sample in a study of blood T cell repertoires in COVID-19. Method: immunoSEQ multiplex PCR; TCRdb's copy keeps in-frame clones and lacks some. The profile shows about 88,000 clones, 85% to 95% of them singletons. Sequenced material: peripheral blood. All receptors come from a man aged 55 to 70 with acute or convalescent COVID-19. The conserved cysteine and the conserved F or W are not part of the CDR3 here.

j_call v_call cdr3_aa
TRBJ2-5 TRBV18 ASSRSREGETQY
TRBJ1-6 TRBV11-3 ASSRESNSPLH
TRBJ2-1 TRBV20-1 SASSASGRNEQF
TRBJ1-2 TRBV6-5 ASRGGDRSNYGYT
TRBJ1-2 TRBV11-3 ASSPEGSIYGYT
TRBJ2-5 TRBV27 ASSMTGYGIETQY
TRBJ2-7 TRBV5-4 ASSLRSGLSEQY
TRBJ2-3 TRBV7-2 ASSLVQDTQY
TRBJ1-5 TRBV28 ASSSIQGIVRPQH
TRBJ2-1 TRBV19 ASSGTGVSEQF
TRBJ1-1 TRBV2 ASSGERQLNTEAF
TRBJ2-5 TRBV3-1/TRBV3-2 ASMFRDYQETQY
TRBJ2-2 TRBV11-3 ASRPPQGRGRLF
TRBJ2-7 TRBV6-5 ASSYGGGINYEQY
TRBJ2-3 TRBV9 ASSDRDRVRTDTQY
TRBJ1-2 TRBV18 ASSPTLVGEGYT
TRBJ1-1 TRBV29-1 SVWDRLNTEAF
TRBJ2-3 TRBV2 ASSLPGLARTDTQY
TRBJ2-5 TRBV25-1 ASSEGPRQGALETQY
TRBJ2-5 TRBV24-1 ATSDRGQPEETQY
TRBJ1-2 TRBV11-2 ASSLRGRNYGYT
TRBJ2-5 TRBV5-4 ASSSGLAGDETQY
TRBJ2-1 TRBV25-1 ASSESGQGQLAAEQF
TRBJ2-2 TRBV13 ASSLVPLNTGELF
TRBJ2-3 TRBV9 ASRSARAGTDTQY
TRBJ1-1 TRBV7-2 ASSLDKPSEAF